This TCR beta chain was observed in a study of T-cell reconstitution after alpha-beta-depleted transplantation in children. General observations from the study: Surviving recipient T cells and thymic progenitors accounted for the high day-60 TCRbeta diversity observed in some patients. Roughly two months post-transplant, alpha-beta T cells reportedly originated from several hundred graft clones that had expanded. At the one-year point after transplant, T-cell counts and TCRbeta diversity were found to come mostly from T cells that had been newly produced.

CDR3 length: 16 residues. Germline V gene lookup returns CDR1 MNHEY and CDR2 SVGAGI. The junction had 7 bases not matched to a gene; V was cut back by 2 bases and J by 2 bases. This clonotype showed up many times. Its specificity is unknown. Molecular barcoding with unique molecular identifiers was used for the TCRbeta library. TCRdb used MiXCR to reprocess the PCR reads, holding one entry per CDR3 protein. The repertoire holds approximately 430,000 distinct CDR3 sequences, with 15% to 20% as singletons. Sequencing was performed on PBMCs, mostly from graft donor cells, taken 360 days after TCRalphabeta/CD19-depleted stem cell transplant. The receptor comes from a boy in the first two years of life who had a stem cell transplant for Wiskott-Aldrich syndrome, so the T cells may come from the graft donor. The chain has TRBV6-5 and TRBJ2-5, with 8 positions matching TRBD1. The CDR3 DNA is TGTGCCAGCAGTTACGGGGACAGGTCAAGTCAAGAGACCCAGTACTTC. As protein: CASSYGDRSSQETQYF.